The sample holds a few counts of the clone carrying this TCR beta chain. Its antigen is unknown. CD8 T cells were positively selected from what remained after CD4 positive selection. The data were obtained in a study of naive and memory T cell subsets. The CDR3 runs 16 residues. Per the germline V gene, CDR1 is ENHRY and CDR2 is SYGVKD. V lost 0 bases to trimming and J lost 0 bases; unmatched junction nucleotides: 3. Both TRBC1 and TRBC2 were covered by a beta constant-region primer of two equimolar oligonucleotides. Four rounds of PCR amplified the ligated cDNA using nested alpha and beta constant-region primers plus SP2. MiXCR, run by TCRdb on the UMI-ligation and nested PCR reads, gives a single entry per CDR3 protein. Here the sample spans 95,000 to 150,000 distinct CDR3 sequences, about 36% being singletons. Regarding the study as a whole: Over 85% of naive TCR sequences appeared only once, unlike memory subsets. Expression changes during T cell differentiation may affect RNA-based TCR counts. From naive to CM, EM and EMRA, diversity decreased and Gini increased.

The V gene is TRBV10-3, the J gene TRBJ2-3, with 7 bases matching TRBD2. This TCR was sampled from a human donor in good health. Source material: central memory CD4+ T cells from blood. CDR3 nucleotide sequence: TGTGCCATCAGTGAGTCGCGGGGGACCAGCACAGATACGCAGTATTTT. Amino acids: CAISESRGTSTDTQYF.